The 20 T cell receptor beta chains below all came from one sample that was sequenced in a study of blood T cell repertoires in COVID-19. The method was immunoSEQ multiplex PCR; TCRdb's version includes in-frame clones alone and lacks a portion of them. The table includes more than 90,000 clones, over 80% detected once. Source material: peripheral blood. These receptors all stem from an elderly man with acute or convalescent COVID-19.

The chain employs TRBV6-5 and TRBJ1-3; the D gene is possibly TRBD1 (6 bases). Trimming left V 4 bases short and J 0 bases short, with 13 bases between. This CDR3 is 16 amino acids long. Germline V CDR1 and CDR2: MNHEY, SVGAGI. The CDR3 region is CASSSQGSHSGNTIYF. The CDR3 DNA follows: TGTGCCAGCAGTTCACAGGGATCTCACTCTGGAAACACCATATATTTT.

CDR3 nucleotides: TGTGCCAGCAGCGTAGGGGGCAGGGAGGGTTCGGAACTGTTTTTT. Translating gives CASSVGGREGSELFF. This rearrangement joins TRBV9 to TRBJ1-4, with a weak D call TRBD1 (5 bases). The germline V and J ends were trimmed by 0 bases and 12 bases, with 18 bases remaining between them. CDR1 and CDR2 from the germline V gene are SGDLS and YYNGEE. The CDR3 runs to 15 residues.

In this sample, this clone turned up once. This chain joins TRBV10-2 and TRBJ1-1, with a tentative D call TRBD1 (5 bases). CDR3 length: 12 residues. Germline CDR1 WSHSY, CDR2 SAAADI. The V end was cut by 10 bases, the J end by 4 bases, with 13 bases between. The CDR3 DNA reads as TGCGCCACCGAGACGGGGGGCACTGAAGCTTTCTTT. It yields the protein CATETGGTEAFF.

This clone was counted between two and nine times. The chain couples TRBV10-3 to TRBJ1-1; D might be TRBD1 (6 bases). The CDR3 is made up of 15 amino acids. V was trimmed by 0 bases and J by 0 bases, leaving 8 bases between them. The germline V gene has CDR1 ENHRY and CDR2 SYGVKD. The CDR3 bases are TGTGCCATCAGTGAGTCTGGACAGATGAACACTGAAGCTTTCTTT. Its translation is CAISESGQMNTEAFF.

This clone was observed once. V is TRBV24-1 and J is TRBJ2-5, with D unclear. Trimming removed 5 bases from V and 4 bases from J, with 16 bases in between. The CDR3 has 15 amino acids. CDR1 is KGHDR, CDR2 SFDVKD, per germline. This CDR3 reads CATSVVTLLGETQYF. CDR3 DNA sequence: TGTGCCACCAGTGTCGTGACTCTTTTGGGAGAGACCCAGTACTTC.

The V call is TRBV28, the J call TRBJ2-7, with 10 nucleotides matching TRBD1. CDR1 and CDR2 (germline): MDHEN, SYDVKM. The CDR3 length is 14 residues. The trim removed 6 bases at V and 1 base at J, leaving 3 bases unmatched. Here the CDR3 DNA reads TGTGCCAGCAGGGGACAGGGGAGGTCCTACGAGCAGTACTTC. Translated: CASRGQGRSYEQYF.

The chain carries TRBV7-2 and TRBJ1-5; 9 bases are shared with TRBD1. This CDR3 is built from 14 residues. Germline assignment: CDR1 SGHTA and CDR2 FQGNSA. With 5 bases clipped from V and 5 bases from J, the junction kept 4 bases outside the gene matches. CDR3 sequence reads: CASSPRTGDQPQHF. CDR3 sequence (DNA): TGTGCCAGCAGCCCCAGGACAGGGGATCAGCCCCAGCATTTT.

The CDR3 is CASSLNWRDTQYF. The CDR3 DNA sequence: TGTGCCAGCAGCTTAAATTGGAGGGATACGCAGTATTTT. The chain joins TRBV7-2 to TRBJ2-3, with a tentative D call TRBD2 (5 bases). Trimming took off 2 bases at V and 6 bases at J, with 9 bases between the two ends. This CDR3 has 13 residues. Germline CDR1 is SGHTA and CDR2 is FQGNSA.

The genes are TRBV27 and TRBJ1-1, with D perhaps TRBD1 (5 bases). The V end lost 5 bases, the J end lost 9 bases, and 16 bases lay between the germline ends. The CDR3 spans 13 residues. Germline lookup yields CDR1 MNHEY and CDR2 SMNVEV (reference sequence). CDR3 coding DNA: TGTGCCAGCAGTCCGCGGGGGACTGATCAAGCTTTCTTT. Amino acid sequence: CASSPRGTDQAFF.

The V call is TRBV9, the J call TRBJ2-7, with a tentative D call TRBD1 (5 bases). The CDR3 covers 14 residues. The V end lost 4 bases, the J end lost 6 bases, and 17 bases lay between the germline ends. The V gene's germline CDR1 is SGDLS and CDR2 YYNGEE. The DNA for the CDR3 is TGTGCCAGCAGCCCCAGGGTCTTGGGTGGCGAGCAGTACTTC. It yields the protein CASSPRVLGGEQYF.

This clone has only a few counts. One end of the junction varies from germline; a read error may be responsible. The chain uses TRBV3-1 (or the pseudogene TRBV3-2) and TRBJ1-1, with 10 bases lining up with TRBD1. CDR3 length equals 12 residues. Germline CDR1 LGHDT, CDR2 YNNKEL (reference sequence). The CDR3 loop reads CASSLRDRGRIF. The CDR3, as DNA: TGTGCCAGCAGCCTCCGGGACAGGGGCCGTATCTTT.

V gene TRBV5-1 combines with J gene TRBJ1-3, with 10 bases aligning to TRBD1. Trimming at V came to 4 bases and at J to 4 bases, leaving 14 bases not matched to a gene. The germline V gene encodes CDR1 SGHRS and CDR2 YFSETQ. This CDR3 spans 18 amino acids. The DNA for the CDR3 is TGCGCCAGCAGCCCCTGGACAGGGGGATTTAATTCAGGAAACACCATATATTTT. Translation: CASSPWTGGFNSGNTIYF.

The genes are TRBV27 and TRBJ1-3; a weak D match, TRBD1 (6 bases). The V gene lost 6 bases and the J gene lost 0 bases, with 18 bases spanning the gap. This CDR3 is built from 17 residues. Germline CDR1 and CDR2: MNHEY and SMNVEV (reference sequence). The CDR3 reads CASRGALGRSSGNTIYF. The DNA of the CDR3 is TGTGCCAGCAGGGGGGCTTTAGGCCGGAGCTCTGGAAACACCATATATTTT.

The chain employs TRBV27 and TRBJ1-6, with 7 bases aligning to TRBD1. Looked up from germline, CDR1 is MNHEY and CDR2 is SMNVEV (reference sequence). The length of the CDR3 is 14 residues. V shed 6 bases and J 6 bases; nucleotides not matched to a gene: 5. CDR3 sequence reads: CASRPGQPNSPLHF. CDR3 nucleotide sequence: TGTGCCAGCAGACCGGGACAGCCTAATTCACCCCTCCACTTT.

CDR3 DNA: TGCGCCAGCAGCCCCACCGGGACAGGTACGGACATTCAGTACTTC. Its translation: CASSPTGTGTDIQYF. This chain joins TRBV5-1 and TRBJ2-4; TRBD1 matches 8 bases. The CDR3 contains 15 residues. CDR1 SGHRS and CDR2 YFSETQ come from the germline V gene. V lost 4 bases, J lost 8 bases, and 11 bases stayed unmatched.

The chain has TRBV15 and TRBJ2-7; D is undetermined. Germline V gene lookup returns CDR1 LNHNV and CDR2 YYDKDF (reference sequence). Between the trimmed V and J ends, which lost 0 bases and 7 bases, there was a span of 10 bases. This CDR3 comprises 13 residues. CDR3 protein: CATSRDGPLEQYF. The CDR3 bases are TGTGCCACCAGCAGAGATGGGCCTTTGGAGCAGTACTTC.

The CDR3 DNA reads as TGTGCCACCAGTCCCTCTTCAGGGGGCTACACCTTC. It yields the protein CATSPSSGGYTF. This sequence joins TRBV24-1 and TRBJ1-2; D possibly corresponds to TRBD1 (5 bases). The CDR3 sequence is 12 residues long. Germline V gene sequence: CDR1 KGHDR, CDR2 SFDVKD. V was shortened by 6 bases and J by 8 bases, with 12 bases between the two germline ends.

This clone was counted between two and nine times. CDR3 sequence: CASSSFGGYEQYF. The CDR3 nucleotides are TGCGCCAGCAGCTCCTTCGGGGGTTACGAGCAGTACTTC. J is TRBJ2-7 and V is TRBV5-1; D might be TRBD2 (6 bases). The CDR3 is made up of 13 amino acids. V lost 3 bases and J lost 4, with 11 bases in between. Per the germline V gene, CDR1 is SGHRS and CDR2 is YFSETQ.

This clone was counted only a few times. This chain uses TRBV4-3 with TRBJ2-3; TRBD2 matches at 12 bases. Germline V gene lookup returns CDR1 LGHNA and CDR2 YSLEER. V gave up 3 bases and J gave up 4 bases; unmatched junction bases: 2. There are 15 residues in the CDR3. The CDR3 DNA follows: TGCGCCAGCAGCCAGACTAGCGGGAGCGCAGATACGCAGTATTTT. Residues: CASSQTSGSADTQYF.

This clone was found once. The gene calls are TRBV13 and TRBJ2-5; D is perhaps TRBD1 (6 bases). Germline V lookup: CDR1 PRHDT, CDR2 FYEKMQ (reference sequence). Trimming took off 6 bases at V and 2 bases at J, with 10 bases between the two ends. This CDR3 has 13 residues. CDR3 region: CASSQGQQETQYF. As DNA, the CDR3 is TGTGCCAGCAGTCAAGGACAGCAAGAGACCCAGTACTTC.